A selection of T cell receptor beta chains follows, all from one sample in a study of blood T cells in healthy people across ages. TCRdb re-analysed the 5' RACE reads in MiXCR, keeping a single row per CDR3 protein. The sample holds 1.8 million or so distinct CDR3 sequences, 39% seen once. Specimen: blood. These receptors originate from a human donor in good health. The CDR3 runs from the conserved cysteine through the conserved F or W. Each record gives: V gene, J gene, CDR3 length, clone size, D gene, CDR3 DNA, CDR3 protein. A D gene is named only where the DNA matches it firmly. Clone size is stated in some rows and not others, as once, few, many or a class when expanded.

>TRBV7-2|TRBJ2-1|15|NA|NA
TGTGCCAGCAGCTTAGCGGGTACAGTCTACAATGAGCAGTTCTTC
CASSLAGTVYNEQFF
>TRBV4-3|TRBJ1-2|16|NA|NA
TGCGCCAGCAGCCAAGCGCACACAGGGTCTAACTATGGCTACACCTTC
CASSQAHTGSNYGYTF
>TRBV25-1|TRBJ1-6|18|NA|TRBD1
TGTGCCAGCAGTGGGACCGTCGGACAGGGGCGTCGGAATTCACCCCTCCACTTT
CASSGTVGQGRRNSPLHF
>TRBV20-1|TRBJ2-1|13|few|NA
TGCAGTGCTAGAGATCAGGGTTACCATGAGCAGTTCTTC
CSARDQGYHEQFF
>TRBV28|TRBJ1-2|12|once|NA
TGTGCCAGCTTTCGGCCAGGGTATGGCTACACCTTC
CASFRPGYGYTF
>TRBV20-1|TRBJ2-1|16|NA|TRBD1
TGCAGTGCTAGAGTAGGACAGGCACCTGCGGGCAATGAGCAGTTCTTC
CSARVGQAPAGNEQFF
>TRBV6-1|TRBJ2-3|17|few|NA
TGTGCCAGCAGTGGCCGGGACCGACGACTTAGCACAGATACGCAGTATTTT
CASSGRDRRLSTDTQYF
>TRBV12-3/TRBV12-4|TRBJ2-7|15|few|TRBD2
TGTGCCAGCAGTTTACAGGGCGGGGGTAGCCACGAGCAGTACTTC
CASSLQGGGSHEQYF
>TRBV28|TRBJ2-7|15|few|NA
TGTGCCAGCAGTTTTTCCGGATCCGCTTCCTACGAGCAGTACTTC
CASSFSGSASYEQYF
>TRBV20-1|TRBJ2-5|15|NA|NA
TGCAGTGCTCCTAACGGTGGGGGCCCACAAGAGACCCAGTACTTC
CSAPNGGGPQETQYF
>TRBV5-6|TRBJ1-6|17|few|TRBD1
TGTGCCAGCAGCTACTCCAGGGGGGCCGCCTATAATTCACCCCTCCACTTT
CASSYSRGAAYNSPLHF
>TRBV2|TRBJ1-2|14|NA|TRBD1
TGTGCCAGCAGTGAAGACAGGGGGATCTATGGCTACACCTTC
CASSEDRGIYGYTF
>TRBV2|TRBJ2-1|17|NA|TRBD1
TGTGCCAGCAGTGTCTGGCCGCCGGGACAGGGTAACAATGAGCAGTTCTTC
CASSVWPPGQGNNEQFF
>TRBV10-3|TRBJ2-7|13|few|NA
TGTGCCATCAGAACAGTAAGCTCCTACGAGCAGTACTTC
CAIRTVSSYEQYF
>TRBV7-2|TRBJ1-2|13|NA|NA
TGTGCCAGCAGCTTTGAGGTTTTCTATGGCTACACCTTC
CASSFEVFYGYTF
>TRBV18|TRBJ1-2|14|NA|NA
TGTGCCAGCTCACCTGTCGCAGAAGGTGGAGGCTACACCTTC
CASSPVAEGGGYTF
>TRBV2|TRBJ1-2|15|few|NA
TGTGCCAGCAGTGGCCTGGACGGATCAGCGAATGGCTACACCTTC
CASSGLDGSANGYTF
>TRBV20-1|TRBJ2-4|14|many|TRBD1
TGCAGTGCGAGGGACAGGATAGCCAAAAACATTCAGTACTTC
CSARDRIAKNIQYF
>TRBV2|TRBJ2-5|12|few|TRBD2
TGTGCCAGCAGTGCCCGACTAGCCACCCAGTACTTC
CASSARLATQYF
>TRBV12-3/TRBV12-4|TRBJ2-1|15|few|NA
TGTGCCAGCAGTTTTGGGGGCGCGGGCAGCAATGAGCAGTTCTTC
CASSFGGAGSNEQFF
>TRBV4-2|TRBJ2-7|15|few|TRBD1
TGTGCCAGCAGCCAAGATGCGAGGGGGCAATACGAGCAGTACTTC
CASSQDARGQYEQYF
>TRBV9|TRBJ2-1|15|NA|NA
TGTGCCAGCAGCGGAGTGGGTAATCCCTACAATGAGCAGTTCTTC
CASSGVGNPYNEQFF
>TRBV5-5|TRBJ2-7|16|NA|NA
TGTGCCAGCAGCTTCGGCCGGGACGCAGGCCAGTACGAGCAGTACTTC
CASSFGRDAGQYEQYF
>TRBV3-1|TRBJ1-2|14|few|NA
TGTGCCAGCAGCCCACCGGACATCTACTATGGCTACACCTTC
CASSPPDIYYGYTF
>TRBV29-1|TRBJ2-1|15|NA|TRBD2
TGCAGCGTTGGTAAGCGGGGGGAACCCTGCAATGAGCAGTTCTTC
CSVGKRGEPCNEQFF
>TRBV12-3/TRBV12-4|TRBJ1-5|14|NA|NA
TGTGCCAGCAGTTTATGGGGCTCGGAGGAGCCCCAGCATTTT
CASSLWGSEEPQHF